This T cell receptor beta chain derives from a study of a mutant IDH1 vaccine in newly diagnosed glioma. Turning to the study itself: There were eight vaccinations for patients, given in weeks 1, 3, 5, 7, 11, 15, 19 and 23. Radiotherapy, temozolomide, or both had been given previously, and both were given to most. Radiotherapy alone preceded vaccination by 4-6 weeks; alternatively, vaccination started with temozolomide cycles. Mean patient age was around 40 years; about 62% were male and around 40% female.

Of note for this clone: No antigen is known for it.

Profiling relied on immunoSEQ multiplex PCR, and the TCRdb table lists in-frame clones only, not all of them. The sample comprises roughly 40,000 clones, roughly nine tenths of which are singletons, and approximately 2.9% rests with the top ten. Regarding time point: week 5, during vaccination. One vaccine dose held 300 ug of mutant IDH1 20-mer peptide and came with topical imiquimod. Trimming cost V 2 bases and J 4 bases, with 15 bases left between them. This CDR3 has 15 residues. Germline CDR1 is MNHEY and CDR2 is SMNVEV (reference sequence). The receptor's source is a man between 50 and 59 years old with glioma. The rearrangement uses TRBV27 and TRBJ2-7; the D gene could be TRBD1 or TRBD2 (6 bases each). The sample in question was PBMCs, obtained from a glioma patient whose treatment included an IDH1 peptide vaccine. CDR3 sequence: CASSLIRGGGYEQYF. Here the CDR3 DNA reads TGTGCCAGCAGTTTAATCAGGGGAGGAGGGTACGAGCAGTACTTC.